This passage covers 9 T cell receptor beta chains from one sample sequenced in a study of OX40 agonist ivuxolimab in advanced cancers. Data came from immunoSEQ multiplex PCR; TCRdb stores just in-frame clones and leaves some out. The sample has tens of thousands of clones, 88% seen once; the top ten hold 10% to 15%. The sample in question was CD4+ or CD8+ T cells sorted from blood, obtained in a trial of the OX40 agonist ivuxolimab. All receptors derive from an adult with an advanced solid tumor such as melanoma, head and neck, liver or kidney cancer.

J is TRBJ2-5 and V is TRBV11-2; a weak D match, TRBD2 (6 bases). Germline V gene lookup returns CDR1 SGHAT and CDR2 FQNNGV. The V and J ends lost 2 bases and 4 bases respectively, with 14 bases between them. The CDR3 has 15 amino acids. Here the CDR3 reads CASSLLGGWGETQYF. CDR3 nucleotide sequence: TGTGCCAGCAGCTTACTGGGGGGATGGGGAGAGACCCAGTACTTC. The full variable domain, its missing parts supplied by reference TRBV11-2 and TRBJ2-5, is EAGVAQSPRYKIIEKRQSVAFWCNPISGHATLYWYQQILGQGPKLLIQFQNNGVVDDSQLPKDRFSAERLKGVDSTLKIQPAKLEDSAVYLCASSLLGGWGETQYFGPGTRLLVL.

In this sample, this clone turned up a few times. This chain joins TRBV4-1 and TRBJ2-1; 10 nucleotides agree with TRBD2. This CDR3 contains 15 residues. Germline lookup yields CDR1 MGHRA and CDR2 YSYEKL. V dropped 5 bases and J dropped 0; count of bases not matched to a gene: 1. The CDR3 DNA reads TGCGCCAGCAGCTTAGCGGGAGGCTCCTACAATGAGCAGTTCTTC. It specifies CASSLAGGSYNEQFF.

The genes are TRBV13 and TRBJ2-7; D gene uncertain. This CDR3 has 14 residues. Trimming stripped 3 bases from V and 4 bases from J, with 13 bases between. The V gene's germline CDR1 is PRHDT and CDR2 FYEKMQ (reference sequence). The CDR3 loop reads CASSLAQLEYEQYF. CDR3 bases: TGTGCCAGCAGCTTGGCCCAGCTGGAATACGAGCAGTACTTC.

The CDR3 is CASRPGFSTSYEQYF. The CDR3 DNA is TGCGCCAGCAGGCCAGGGTTCTCCACCTCCTACGAGCAGTACTTC. This chain connects TRBV5-1 to TRBJ2-7, with D possibly TRBD1 on 5 matching bases. The CDR3 length is 15 residues. Germline CDR1 and CDR2: SGHRS and YFSETQ. V was clipped by 5 bases and J by 0 bases, with 15 bases between them.

This clone was found once. The chain recombines TRBV28 with TRBJ2-7; D call uncertain. Germline CDR1 reads MDHEN; CDR2 reads SYDVKM. The CDR3 has 11 amino acids. V lost 2 bases and J lost 4, with 3 bases in between. The CDR3 reads CASSLKYEQYF. CDR3 DNA: TGTGCCAGCAGTTTAAAGTACGAGCAGTACTTC.

The chain is built from TRBV23-1 and TRBJ2-6; no clear D gene. TRBV23-1 is known as an ORF, though its function is uncertain. The V end was cut by 4 bases, the J end by 0 bases, with 16 bases between. The CDR3 is 18 amino acids. DNA for the CDR3: TGCGCCAGCAGTCGTAAAGAGGAGCAGAGCTCTGGGGCCAACGTCCTGACTTTC. This gives the protein CASSRKEEQSSGANVLTF.

V usage is TRBV28 and J usage is TRBJ2-7; 9 bases line up with TRBD1. This CDR3 contains 15 residues. The germline V gene has CDR1 MDHEN and CDR2 SYDVKM. The V gene end was trimmed by 3 bases and the J gene end by 7 bases; junction bases not matched to a gene: 10. CDR3 bases: TGTGCCAGCAGTTTCTTACCAGGGACAGGGCGAGAGCAGTACTTC. As protein: CASSFLPGTGREQYF.

This rearrangement joins TRBV7-9 to TRBJ2-1; D not resolved. This CDR3 has 14 residues. The V gene's germline CDR1 is SEHNR and CDR2 FQNEAQ (reference sequence). The V end was cut by 5 bases, the J end by 10 bases, with 18 bases between. CDR3: CASSLWALKGEQFF. The CDR3 DNA sequence: TGTGCCAGCAGCCTCTGGGCCCTAAAAGGGGAGCAGTTCTTC.

The genes are TRBV19 and TRBJ1-5, with D tentatively TRBD1 (5 bases). This CDR3 is built from 13 residues. The germline gives CDR1 LNHDA, CDR2 SQIVND (reference sequence). V was clipped by 7 bases and J by 2 bases, with 9 bases between them. The DNA of the CDR3 is TGTGCCAGTAACAGGCTTGGCAATCAGCCCCAGCATTTT. Encoded protein: CASNRLGNQPQHF.